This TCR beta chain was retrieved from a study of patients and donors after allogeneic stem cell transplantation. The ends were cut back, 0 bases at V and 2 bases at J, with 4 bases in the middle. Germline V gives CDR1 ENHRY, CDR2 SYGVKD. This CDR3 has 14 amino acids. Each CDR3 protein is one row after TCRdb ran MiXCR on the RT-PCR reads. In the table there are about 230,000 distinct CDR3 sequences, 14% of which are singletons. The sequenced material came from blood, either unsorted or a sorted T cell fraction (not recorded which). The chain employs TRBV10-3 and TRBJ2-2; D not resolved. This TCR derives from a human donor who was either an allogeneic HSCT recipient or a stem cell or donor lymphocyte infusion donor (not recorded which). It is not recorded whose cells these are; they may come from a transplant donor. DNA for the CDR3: TGTGCCATCAGTGAGTCGTACAACACCGGGGAGCTGTTTTTT. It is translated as CAISESYNTGELFF.